This T cell receptor (beta chain) appears in the sequencing data of a study of T cell responses to AZD1222 COVID-19 vaccine. Study-wide results and caveats: The donors showed a predominance of white British ancestry and of females, with possible underestimation of clonal diversity. Baseline serology detected seropositivity in only a handful of AZD1222 recipients.

For this clone: Its antigen is not known.

Assay used: immunoSEQ multiplex PCR; TCRdb lists only in-frame clones, some missing. The data contain 150,000 to 200,000 clones, around 89% of them seen just once; the ten biggest clones take up roughly 4.3%. The germline V gene has CDR1 MNHEY and CDR2 SVGAGI. The CDR3 is made up of 11 amino acids. V was trimmed by 7 bases and J by 6 bases, leaving 9 bases between them. Sample: peripheral blood, taken 28 days after the second dose of the MenACWY control vaccine. The J gene is TRBJ1-1, the V gene TRBV6-5; D is uncertain. The clonotype comes from an adult who received the MenACWY meningococcal vaccine as a control. CDR3 nucleotide sequence: TGTGCCAGCAATTTACGGGCTGAAGCTTTCTTT. Its translation is CASNLRAEAFF.